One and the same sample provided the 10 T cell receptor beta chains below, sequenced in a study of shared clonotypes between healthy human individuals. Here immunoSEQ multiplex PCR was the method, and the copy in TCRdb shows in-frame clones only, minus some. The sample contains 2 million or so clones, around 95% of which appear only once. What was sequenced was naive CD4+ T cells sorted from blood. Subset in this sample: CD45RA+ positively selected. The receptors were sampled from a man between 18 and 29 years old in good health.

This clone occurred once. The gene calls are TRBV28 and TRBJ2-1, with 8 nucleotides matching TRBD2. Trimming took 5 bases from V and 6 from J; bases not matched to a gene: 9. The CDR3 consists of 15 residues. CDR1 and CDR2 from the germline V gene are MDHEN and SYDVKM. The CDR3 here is CASSPGGAQFNEQFF. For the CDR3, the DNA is TGTGCCAGCAGTCCCGGGGGGGCCCAATTCAATGAGCAGTTCTTC.

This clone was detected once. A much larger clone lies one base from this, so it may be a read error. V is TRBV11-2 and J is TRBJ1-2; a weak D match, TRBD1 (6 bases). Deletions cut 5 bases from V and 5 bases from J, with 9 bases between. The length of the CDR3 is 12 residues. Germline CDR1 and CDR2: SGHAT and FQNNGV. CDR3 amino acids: CASSAQGYGYTF. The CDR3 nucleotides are TGTGCCAGCAGCGCACAGGGTTATGGCTACACCTTC. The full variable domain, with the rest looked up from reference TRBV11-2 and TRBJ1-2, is EAGVAQSPRYKIIEKRQSVAFWCNPISGHATLYWYQQILGQGPKLLIQFQNNGVVDDSQLPKDRFSAERLKGVDSTLKIQPAKLEDSAVYLCASSAQGYGYTFGSGTRLTVV.

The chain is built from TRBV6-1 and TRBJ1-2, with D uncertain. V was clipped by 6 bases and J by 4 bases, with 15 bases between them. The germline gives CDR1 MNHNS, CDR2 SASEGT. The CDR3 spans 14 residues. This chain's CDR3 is CASRTSLDLYGYTF. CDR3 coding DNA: TGTGCCAGCAGGACCAGCCTCGATCTCTATGGCTACACCTTC.

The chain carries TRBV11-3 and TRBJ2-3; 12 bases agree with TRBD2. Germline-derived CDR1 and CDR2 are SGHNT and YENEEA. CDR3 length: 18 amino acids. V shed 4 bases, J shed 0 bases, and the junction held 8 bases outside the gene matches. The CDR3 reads CASSSTSGGRLSTDTQYF. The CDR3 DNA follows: TGTGCCAGCAGCTCGACTAGCGGGGGCCGTCTTAGCACAGATACGCAGTATTTT.

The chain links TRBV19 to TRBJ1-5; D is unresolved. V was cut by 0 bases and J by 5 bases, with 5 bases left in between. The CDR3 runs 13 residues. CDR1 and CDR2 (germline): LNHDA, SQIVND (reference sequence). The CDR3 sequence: CASSIEVDQPQHF. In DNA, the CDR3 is TGTGCCAGTAGTATAGAAGTGGATCAGCCCCAGCATTTT.

As DNA, the CDR3 is TGCGCCAGCAGCCAAGTTGGGGGCTCCTATAATTCACCCCTCCACTTT. Protein sequence: CASSQVGGSYNSPLHF. This chain links TRBV4-1 with TRBJ1-6; a possible D gene is TRBD1 (5 bases). The CDR3 loop spans 16 amino acids. Germline V lookup: CDR1 MGHRA, CDR2 YSYEKL. V was cut by 1 base and J by 0 bases, with 7 bases left in between.

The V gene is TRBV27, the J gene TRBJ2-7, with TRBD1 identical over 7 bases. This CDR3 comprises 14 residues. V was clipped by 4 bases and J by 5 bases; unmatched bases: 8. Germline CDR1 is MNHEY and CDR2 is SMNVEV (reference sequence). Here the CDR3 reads CASSYTGARDEQYF. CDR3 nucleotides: TGTGCCAGCAGTTACACAGGGGCTCGGGACGAGCAGTACTTC.

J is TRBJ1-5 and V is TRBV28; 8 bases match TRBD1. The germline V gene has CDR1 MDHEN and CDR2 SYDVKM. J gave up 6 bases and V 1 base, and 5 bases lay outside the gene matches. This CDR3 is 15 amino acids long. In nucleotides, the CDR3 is TGTGCCAGCAGTTTATTAGGGACAGGACGTCAGCCCCAGCATTTT. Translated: CASSLLGTGRQPQHF.

In DNA form, the CDR3 reads TGTGCCAGCAGCTTAGCGGTGGGTAGGGAGACCCAGTACTTC. Its translation is CASSLAVGRETQYF. The rearrangement uses TRBV7-2 and TRBJ2-5; unclear D gene. V lost 0 bases, J lost 5 bases, and 10 bases lay in between. CDR1 is SGHTA, CDR2 FQGNSA, per germline. This CDR3 is built from 14 residues.

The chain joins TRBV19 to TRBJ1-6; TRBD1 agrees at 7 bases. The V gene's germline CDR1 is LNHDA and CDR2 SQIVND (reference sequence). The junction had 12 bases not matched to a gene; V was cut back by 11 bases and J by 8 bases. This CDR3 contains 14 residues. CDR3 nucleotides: TGTGCCGTCGCCCCCGGGACAGTCTATTCACCCCTCCACTTT. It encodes CAVAPGTVYSPLHF.